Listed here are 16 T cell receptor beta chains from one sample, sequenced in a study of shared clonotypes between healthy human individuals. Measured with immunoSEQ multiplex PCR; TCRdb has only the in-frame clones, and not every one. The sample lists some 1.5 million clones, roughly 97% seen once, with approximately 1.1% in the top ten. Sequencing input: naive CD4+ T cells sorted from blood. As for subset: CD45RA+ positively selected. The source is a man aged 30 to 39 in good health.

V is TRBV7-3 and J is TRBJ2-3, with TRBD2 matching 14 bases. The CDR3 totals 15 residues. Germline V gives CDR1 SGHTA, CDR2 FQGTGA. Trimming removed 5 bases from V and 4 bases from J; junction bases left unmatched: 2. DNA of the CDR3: TGTGCCAGCAGCAGGACTAGCGGGAGGTCAGATACGCAGTATTTT. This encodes CASSRTSGRSDTQYF.

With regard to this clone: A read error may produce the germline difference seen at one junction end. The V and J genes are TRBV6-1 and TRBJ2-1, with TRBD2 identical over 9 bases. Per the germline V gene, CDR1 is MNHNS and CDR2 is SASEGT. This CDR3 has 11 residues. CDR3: CASRGGGRDLF. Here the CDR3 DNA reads TGTGCCAGCAGGGGCGGCGGGAGGGACCTCTTC.

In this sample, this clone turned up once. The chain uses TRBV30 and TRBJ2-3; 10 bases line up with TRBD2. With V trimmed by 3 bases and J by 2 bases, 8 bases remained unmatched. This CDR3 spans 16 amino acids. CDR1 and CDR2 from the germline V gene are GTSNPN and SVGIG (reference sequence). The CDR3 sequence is CAWSQSAGGVTDTQYF. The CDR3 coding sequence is TGTGCCTGGAGCCAATCAGCGGGAGGGGTCACAGATACGCAGTATTTT. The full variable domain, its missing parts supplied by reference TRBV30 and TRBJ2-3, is SQTIHQWPATLVQPVGSPLSLECTVEGTSNPNLYWYRQAAGRGLQLLFYSVGIGQISSEVPQNLSASRPQDRQFILSSKKLLLSDSGFYLCAWSQSAGGVTDTQYFGPGTRLTVL.

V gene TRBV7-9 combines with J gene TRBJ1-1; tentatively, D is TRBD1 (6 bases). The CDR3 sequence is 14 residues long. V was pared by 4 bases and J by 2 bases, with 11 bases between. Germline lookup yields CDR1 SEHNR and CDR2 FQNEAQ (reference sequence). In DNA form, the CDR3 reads TGTGCCAGCAGCTCAATTGGGGGCAACACTGAAGCTTTCTTT. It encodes CASSSIGGNTEAFF.

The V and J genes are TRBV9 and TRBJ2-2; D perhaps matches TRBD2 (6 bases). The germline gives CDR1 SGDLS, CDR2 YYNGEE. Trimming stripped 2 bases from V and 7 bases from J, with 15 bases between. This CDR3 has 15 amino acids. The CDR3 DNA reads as TGTGCCAGCAGCGTCGGGACTCCCGGACTCGGGGAGCTGTTTTTT. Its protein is CASSVGTPGLGELFF.

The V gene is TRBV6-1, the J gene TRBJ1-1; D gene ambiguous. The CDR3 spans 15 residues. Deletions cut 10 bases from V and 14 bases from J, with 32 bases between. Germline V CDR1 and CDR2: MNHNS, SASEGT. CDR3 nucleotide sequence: TGTGCCACCCCGGGGATCTCCCTCGGAGGAAACGGGAAATTCTTT. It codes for CATPGISLGGNGKFF.

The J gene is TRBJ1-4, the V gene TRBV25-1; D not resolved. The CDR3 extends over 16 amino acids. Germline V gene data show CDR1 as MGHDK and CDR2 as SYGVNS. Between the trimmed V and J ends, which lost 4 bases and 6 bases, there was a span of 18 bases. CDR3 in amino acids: CASSGPRRVDYEKLFF. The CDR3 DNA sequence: TGTGCCAGCAGTGGCCCCCGGCGGGTTGATTATGAAAAACTGTTTTTT.

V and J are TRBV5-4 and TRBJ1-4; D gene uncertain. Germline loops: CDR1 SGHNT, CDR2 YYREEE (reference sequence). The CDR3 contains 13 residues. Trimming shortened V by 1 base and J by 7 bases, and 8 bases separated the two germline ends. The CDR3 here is CASSLIRSEKLFF. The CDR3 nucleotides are TGTGCCAGCAGCTTGATCAGAAGTGAAAAACTGTTTTTT.

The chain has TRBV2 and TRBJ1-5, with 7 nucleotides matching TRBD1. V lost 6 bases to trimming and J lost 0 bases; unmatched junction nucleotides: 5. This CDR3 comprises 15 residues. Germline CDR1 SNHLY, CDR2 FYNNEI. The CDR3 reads CASRQGVNSNQPQHF. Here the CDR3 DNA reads TGTGCCAGCAGGCAGGGGGTGAATAGCAATCAGCCCCAGCATTTT.

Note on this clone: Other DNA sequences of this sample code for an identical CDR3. CDR3 sequence: CASSLVRDTQYF. The CDR3 DNA reads as TGTGCCAGCAGCTTAGTTCGGGATACGCAGTATTTT. The rearrangement joins TRBV7-2 to TRBJ2-3; D is ambiguous. The CDR3 has 12 amino acids. Germline V gene sequence: CDR1 SGHTA, CDR2 FQGNSA. The ends were cut back, 1 base at V and 6 bases at J, with 5 bases in the middle.

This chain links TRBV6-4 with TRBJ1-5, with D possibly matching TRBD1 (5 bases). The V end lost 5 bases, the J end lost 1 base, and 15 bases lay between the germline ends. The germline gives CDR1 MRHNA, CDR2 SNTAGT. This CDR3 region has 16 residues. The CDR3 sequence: CASSPFRQLSNQPQHF. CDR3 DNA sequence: TGTGCCAGCAGTCCATTTAGACAGCTAAGCAATCAGCCCCAGCATTTT.

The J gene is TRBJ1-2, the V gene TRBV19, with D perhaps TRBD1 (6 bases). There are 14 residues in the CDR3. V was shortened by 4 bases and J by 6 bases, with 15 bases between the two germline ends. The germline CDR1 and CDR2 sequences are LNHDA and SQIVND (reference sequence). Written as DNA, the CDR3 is TGTGCCAGTAGTACAAAGACAGGCCGTAATGGCTACACCTTC. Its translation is CASSTKTGRNGYTF.

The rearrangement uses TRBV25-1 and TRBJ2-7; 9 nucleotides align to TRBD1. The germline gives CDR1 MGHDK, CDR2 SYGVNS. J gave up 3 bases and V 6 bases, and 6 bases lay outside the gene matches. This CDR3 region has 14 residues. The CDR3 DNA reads TGTGCCAGCAGAGACACAGGGGGCAGCTACGAGCAGTACTTC. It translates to CASRDTGGSYEQYF.

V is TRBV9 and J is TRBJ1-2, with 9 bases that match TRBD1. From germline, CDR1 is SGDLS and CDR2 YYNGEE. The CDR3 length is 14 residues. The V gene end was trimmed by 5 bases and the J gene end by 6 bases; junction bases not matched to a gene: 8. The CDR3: CASRGDRVKDGYTF. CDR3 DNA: TGTGCCAGCAGAGGGGACAGGGTCAAGGATGGCTACACCTTC.

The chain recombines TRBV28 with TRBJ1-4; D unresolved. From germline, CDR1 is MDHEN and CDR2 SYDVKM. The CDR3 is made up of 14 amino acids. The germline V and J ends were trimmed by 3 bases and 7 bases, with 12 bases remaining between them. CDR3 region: CASSFRGYSEKLFF. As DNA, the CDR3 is TGTGCCAGCAGTTTTCGAGGGTATAGTGAAAAACTGTTTTTT.

The CDR3 DNA sequence: TGCGCCAGCAGTGAGTATGGGACTAGCGGGATTACCTACAATGAGCAGTTCTTC. Translating it yields CASSEYGTSGITYNEQFF. The V call is TRBV10-2, the J call TRBJ2-1; 13 bases align to TRBD2. CDR1 and CDR2 from the germline V gene are WSHSY and SAAADI. This CDR3 has 18 residues. V shed 1 base and J 2 bases; nucleotides not matched to a gene: 5.